Reported below is one T cell receptor (beta chain). Only in-frame clones appear in the TCRdb table, and some are missing; sequencing was by immunoSEQ multiplex PCR. The sample yields 230,000 or so clones, roughly 84% seen once. This sample was taken from a study of blood T cell repertoires in COVID-19. CDR1 is SGHRS, CDR2 YFSETQ, per germline. This CDR3 spans 14 amino acids. Trimming left V 0 bases short and J 7 bases short, with 13 bases between. Input material: peripheral blood. The receptor was derived from a man aged 45-60 years with active or convalescent COVID-19. The V call is TRBV5-1, the J call TRBJ1-1; the D gene is possibly TRBD1 (5 bases). In DNA, the CDR3 is TGCGCCAGCAGCTTGGATGCGGACACCCGTGAAGCTTTCTTT. Translating it yields CASSLDADTREAFF.